These 2 T cell receptor beta chains were all obtained from the same sample, sequenced in a study of OX40 agonist ivuxolimab in advanced cancers. Some clones are missing from TCRdb's copy, which holds only in-frame ones; the method was immunoSEQ multiplex PCR. Of some 91,000 clones in the sample, around 87% are singletons; the top ten hold 4.5% to 5.5%. The sample here was CD4+ or CD8+ T cells sorted from blood, taken in a trial of the OX40 agonist ivuxolimab. The receptor set was obtained from an adult with an advanced solid tumor such as melanoma, head and neck, liver or kidney cancer.

About this clone itself: Within the sample, other DNA sequences also encode this same CDR3. The chain employs TRBV5-1 and TRBJ1-1, with D perhaps TRBD1 (5 bases). This CDR3 is built from 14 residues. Trimming took off 4 bases at V and 0 bases at J, with 10 bases between the two ends. Germline V gene lookup returns CDR1 SGHRS and CDR2 YFSETQ. The CDR3 here is CASSPGTVNTEAFF. CDR3 DNA sequence: TGCGCCAGCAGCCCCGGGACGGTGAACACTGAAGCTTTCTTT.

This chain connects TRBV7-2 to TRBJ2-1; possibly TRBD1 for D (6 bases). Deletions cut 4 bases from V and 5 bases from J, with 15 bases between. The CDR3 is made up of 15 amino acids. Germline-derived CDR1 and CDR2 are SGHTA and FQGNSA. CDR3 region: CASSWGQGPHNEQFF. In DNA form, the CDR3 reads TGTGCCAGCAGCTGGGGGCAGGGCCCTCACAATGAGCAGTTCTTC.